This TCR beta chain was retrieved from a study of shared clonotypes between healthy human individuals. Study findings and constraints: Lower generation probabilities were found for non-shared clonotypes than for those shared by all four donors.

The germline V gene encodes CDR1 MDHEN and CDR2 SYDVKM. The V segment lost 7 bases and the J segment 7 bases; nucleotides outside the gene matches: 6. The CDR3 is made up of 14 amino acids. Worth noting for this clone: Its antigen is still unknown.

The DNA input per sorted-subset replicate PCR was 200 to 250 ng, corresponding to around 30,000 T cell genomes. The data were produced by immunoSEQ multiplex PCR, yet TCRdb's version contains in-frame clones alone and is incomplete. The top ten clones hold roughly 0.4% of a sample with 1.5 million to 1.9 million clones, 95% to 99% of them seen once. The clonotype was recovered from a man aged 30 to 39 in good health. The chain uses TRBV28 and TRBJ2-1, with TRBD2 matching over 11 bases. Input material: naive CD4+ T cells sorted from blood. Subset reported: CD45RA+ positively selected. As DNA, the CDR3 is TGTGCCAGCACCCTGGGACTAGCGGAAAATGAGCAGTTCTTC. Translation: CASTLGLAENEQFF.